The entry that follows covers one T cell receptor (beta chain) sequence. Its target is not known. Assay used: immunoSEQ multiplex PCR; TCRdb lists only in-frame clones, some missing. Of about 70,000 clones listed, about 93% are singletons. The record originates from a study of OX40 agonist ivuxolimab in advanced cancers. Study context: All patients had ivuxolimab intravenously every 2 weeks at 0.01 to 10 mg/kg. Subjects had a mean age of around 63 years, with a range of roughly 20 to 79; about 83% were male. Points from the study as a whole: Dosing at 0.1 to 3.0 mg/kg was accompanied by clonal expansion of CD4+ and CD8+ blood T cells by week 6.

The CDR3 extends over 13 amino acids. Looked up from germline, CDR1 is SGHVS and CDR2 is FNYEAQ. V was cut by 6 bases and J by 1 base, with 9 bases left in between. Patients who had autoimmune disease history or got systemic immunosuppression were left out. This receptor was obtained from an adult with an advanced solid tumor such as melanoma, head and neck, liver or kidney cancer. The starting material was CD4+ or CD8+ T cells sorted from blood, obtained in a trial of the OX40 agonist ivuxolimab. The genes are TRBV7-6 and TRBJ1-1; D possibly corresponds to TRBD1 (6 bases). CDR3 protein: CASSWDKNTEAFF. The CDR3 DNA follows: TGTGCCAGCAGTTGGGACAAGAACACTGAAGCTTTCTTT.